The clone carrying this TCR beta chain was seen more than once but under ten times. The antigen is unknown. TCRdb re-called the reads through MiXCR, storing one row per CDR3 protein. The profile shows under 150,000 distinct CDR3 sequences, roughly 8.2% of them singletons. The CDR3 spans 16 residues. CDR1 is SGHDN, CDR2 FVKESK, per germline. V was clipped by 2 bases and J by 3 bases; unmatched bases: 9. The sample belongs to a study of T cell repertoires in cytomegalovirus infection. At the level of the study: Public signatures in TCR beta pointed to CMV infection and matching HLA type.

Broader study findings: The cumulative frequency of public TCR beta families identified carriers of CMV plus the relevant HLA. CMV-specific TCR beta clonotypes restricted by HLA-C were the ones dominating the ex vivo response.

The chain is built from TRBV14 and TRBJ1-2, with 7 nucleotides matching TRBD1. The source material was PBMCs. This receptor was identified in a human donor in good health (CMV status not recorded). Some clones in this sample may be carry-over from other donors' samples. DNA of the CDR3: TGTGCCAGCAGCCAAATCCATGGCAGGGGGGACTATGGCTACACCTTC. It translates to CASSQIHGRGDYGYTF.